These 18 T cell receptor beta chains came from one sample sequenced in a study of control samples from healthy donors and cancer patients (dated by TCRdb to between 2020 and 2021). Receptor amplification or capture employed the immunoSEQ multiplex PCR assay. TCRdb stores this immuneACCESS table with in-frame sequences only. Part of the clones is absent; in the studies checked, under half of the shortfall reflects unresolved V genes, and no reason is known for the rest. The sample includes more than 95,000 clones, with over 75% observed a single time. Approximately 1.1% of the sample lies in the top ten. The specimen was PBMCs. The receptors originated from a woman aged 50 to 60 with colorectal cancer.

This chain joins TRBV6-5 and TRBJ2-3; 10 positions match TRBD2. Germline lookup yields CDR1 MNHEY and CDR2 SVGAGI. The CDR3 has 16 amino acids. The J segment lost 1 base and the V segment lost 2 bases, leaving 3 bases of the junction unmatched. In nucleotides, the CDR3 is TGTGCCAGCAGTTACGCGAGCGGGGGGGGCACAGATACGCAGTATTTT. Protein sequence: CASSYASGGGTDTQYF.

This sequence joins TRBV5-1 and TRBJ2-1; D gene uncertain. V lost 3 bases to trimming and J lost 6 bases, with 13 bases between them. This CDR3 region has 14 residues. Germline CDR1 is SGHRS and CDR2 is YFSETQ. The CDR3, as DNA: TGCGCCAGCAGCTCCTCTTCGGGCTTCAATGAGCAGTTCTTC. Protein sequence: CASSSSSGFNEQFF.

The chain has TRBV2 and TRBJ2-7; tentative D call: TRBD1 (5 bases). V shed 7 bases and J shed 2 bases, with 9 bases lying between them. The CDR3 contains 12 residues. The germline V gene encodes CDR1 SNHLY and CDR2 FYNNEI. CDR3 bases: TGTGCCAGCATCAGGGCTCCCTACGAGCAGTACTTC. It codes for CASIRAPYEQYF.

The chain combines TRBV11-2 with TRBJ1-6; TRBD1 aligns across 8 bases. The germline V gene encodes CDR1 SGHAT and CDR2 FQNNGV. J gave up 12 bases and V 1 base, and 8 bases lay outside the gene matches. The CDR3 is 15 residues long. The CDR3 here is CASSLAPRQGKPLHF. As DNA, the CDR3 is TGTGCCAGCAGCTTAGCCCCGCGACAGGGGAAACCCCTCCACTTT.

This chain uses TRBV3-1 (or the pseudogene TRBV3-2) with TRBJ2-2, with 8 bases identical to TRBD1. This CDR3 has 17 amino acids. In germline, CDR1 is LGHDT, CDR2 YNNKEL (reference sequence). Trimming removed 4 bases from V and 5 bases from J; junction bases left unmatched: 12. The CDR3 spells CASSPPKGQGRTGELFF. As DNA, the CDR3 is TGTGCCAGCAGCCCCCCTAAAGGACAGGGAAGAACCGGGGAGCTGTTTTTT.

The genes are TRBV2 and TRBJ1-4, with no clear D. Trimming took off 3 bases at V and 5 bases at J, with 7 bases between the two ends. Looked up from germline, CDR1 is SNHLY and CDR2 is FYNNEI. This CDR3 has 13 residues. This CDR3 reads CASSDPGNEKLFF. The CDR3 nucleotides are TGTGCCAGCAGTGACCCGGGCAATGAAAAACTGTTTTTT.

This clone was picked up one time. CDR3 DNA: TGTGCCAGCAGCGCCCACGGACAGGGTGCTGAAGCTTTCTTT. Translation: CASSAHGQGAEAFF. The genes are TRBV5-6 and TRBJ1-1, with 8 bases identical to TRBD1. This CDR3 is built from 14 residues. Per germline, CDR1 SGHDT and CDR2 YYEEEE. V trimming: 4 bases; J trimming: 6 bases; junction bases outside the gene matches: 8.

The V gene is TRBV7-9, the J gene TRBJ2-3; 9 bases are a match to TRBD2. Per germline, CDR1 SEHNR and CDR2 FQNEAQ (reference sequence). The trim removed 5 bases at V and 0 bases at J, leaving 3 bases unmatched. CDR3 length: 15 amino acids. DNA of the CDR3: TGTGCCAGCAGCCCTAGCGGGGTAAGCACAGATACGCAGTATTTT. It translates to CASSPSGVSTDTQYF.

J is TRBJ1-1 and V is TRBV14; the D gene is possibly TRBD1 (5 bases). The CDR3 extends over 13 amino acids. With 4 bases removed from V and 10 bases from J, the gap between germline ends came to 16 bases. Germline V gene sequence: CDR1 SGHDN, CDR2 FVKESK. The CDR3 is CASSRGTQGAAFF. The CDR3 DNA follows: TGTGCCAGCAGCCGAGGAACCCAGGGAGCAGCTTTCTTT.

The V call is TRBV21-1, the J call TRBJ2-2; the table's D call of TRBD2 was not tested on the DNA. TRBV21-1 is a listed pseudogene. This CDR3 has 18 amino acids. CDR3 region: CASSKVQREGRGNGELFF. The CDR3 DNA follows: TGTGCCAGCAGCAAAGTCCAGCGGGAGGGCCGGGGGAACGGGGAGCTGTTTTTT.

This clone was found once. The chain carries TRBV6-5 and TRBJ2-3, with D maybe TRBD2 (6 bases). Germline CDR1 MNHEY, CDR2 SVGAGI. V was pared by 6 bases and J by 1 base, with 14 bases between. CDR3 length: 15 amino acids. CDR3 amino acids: CASRRDFERTDTQYF. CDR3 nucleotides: TGTGCCAGCAGGCGGGACTTCGAACGCACAGATACGCAGTATTTT.

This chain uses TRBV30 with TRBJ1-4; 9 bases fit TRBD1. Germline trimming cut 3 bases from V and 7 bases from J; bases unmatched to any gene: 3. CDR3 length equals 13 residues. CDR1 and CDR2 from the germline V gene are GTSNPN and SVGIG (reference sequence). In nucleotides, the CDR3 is TGTGCCTGGAGGATACAGGGGGCTGAAAAACTGTTTTTT. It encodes CAWRIQGAEKLFF. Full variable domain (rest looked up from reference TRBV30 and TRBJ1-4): SQTIHQWPATLVQPVGSPLSLECTVEGTSNPNLYWYRQAAGRGLQLLFYSVGIGQISSEVPQNLSASRPQDRQFILSSKKLLLSDSGFYLCAWRIQGAEKLFFGSGTQLSVL.

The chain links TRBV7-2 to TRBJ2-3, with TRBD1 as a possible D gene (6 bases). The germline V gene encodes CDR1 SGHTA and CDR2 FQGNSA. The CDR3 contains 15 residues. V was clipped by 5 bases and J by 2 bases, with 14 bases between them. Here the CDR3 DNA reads TGTGCCAGCAGCCCAGGACAGACAAACACAGATACGCAGTATTTT. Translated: CASSPGQTNTDTQYF.

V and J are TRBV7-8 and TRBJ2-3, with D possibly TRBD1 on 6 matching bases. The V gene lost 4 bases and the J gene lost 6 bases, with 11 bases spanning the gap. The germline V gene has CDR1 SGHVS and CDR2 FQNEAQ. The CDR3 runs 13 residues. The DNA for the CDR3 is TGTGCCAGCAGCTACAGCCAGGGGGATACGCAGTATTTT. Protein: CASSYSQGDTQYF.

CDR3 coding DNA: TGTGCCAGCAACGCGGGACAGGGGATCGGTCAGCCCCAGCATTTT. Encoded protein: CASNAGQGIGQPQHF. V is TRBV28 and J is TRBJ1-5; 10 bases agree with TRBD1. Per germline, CDR1 MDHEN and CDR2 SYDVKM. V shed 7 bases, J shed 6 bases, and the junction held 9 bases outside the gene matches. This CDR3 has 15 residues.

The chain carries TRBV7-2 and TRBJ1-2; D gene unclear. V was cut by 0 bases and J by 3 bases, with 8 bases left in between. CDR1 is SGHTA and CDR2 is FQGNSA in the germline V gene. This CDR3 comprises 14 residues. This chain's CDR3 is CASSLAHQDYGYTF. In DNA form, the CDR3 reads TGTGCCAGCAGCTTAGCGCATCAGGACTATGGCTACACCTTC. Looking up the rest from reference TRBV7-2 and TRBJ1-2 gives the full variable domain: GAGVSQSPSNKVTEKGKDVELRCDPISGHTALYWYRQSLGQGLEFLIYFQGNSAPDKSGLPSDRFSAERTGGSVSTLTIQRTQQEDSAVYLCASSLAHQDYGYTFGSGTRLTVV.

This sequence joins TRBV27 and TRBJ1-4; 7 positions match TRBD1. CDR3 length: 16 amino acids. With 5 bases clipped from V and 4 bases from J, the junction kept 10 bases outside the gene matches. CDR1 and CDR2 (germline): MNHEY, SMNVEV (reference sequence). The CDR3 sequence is CASSRLTGKNNEKLFF. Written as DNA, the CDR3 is TGTGCCAGCAGTAGACTGACAGGGAAGAATAATGAAAAACTGTTTTTT.

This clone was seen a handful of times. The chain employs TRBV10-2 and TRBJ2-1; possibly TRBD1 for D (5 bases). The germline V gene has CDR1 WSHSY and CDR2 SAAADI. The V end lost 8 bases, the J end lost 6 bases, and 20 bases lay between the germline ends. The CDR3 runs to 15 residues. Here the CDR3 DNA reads TGCGCCAGCGGCCCCCGGCCCGCAGGGTTCAATGAGCAGTTCTTC. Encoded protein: CASGPRPAGFNEQFF.